The 27 T cell receptor beta chains below all came from one sample that was sequenced in a study of T cells in Graves' hyperthyroidism and ophthalmopathy (dated by TCRdb to the late 2010s). The library was made by multiplex PCR. These reads were obtained on an Illumina HiSeq 2000. The TCR beta CDR3 regions were amplified from the RNA transcripts. For the first round of RT-PCR on the TCR CDR3, the HTBI primer set was used together with the Qiagen OneStep RT-PCR kit. TCRdb reworked the public reads: Q25 trimming with fastp, MiXCR clone assembly, productive beta chains retained. CDR3 protein duplicates are merged, each entry listing the most common genes and DNA. Across this sample there are under 400,000 distinct CDR3 sequences, with about 13% seen only once. 9.2% of the sample is in the top ten clones. The sample was blood. The receptors stem from a woman aged 18-29 years with Graves' hyperthyroidism.

At least ten counts were recorded for this clonotype. The chain links TRBV12-3 or TRBV12-4 to TRBJ2-7, with TRBD2 identical over 7 bases. V gave up 3 bases and J gave up 4 bases; unmatched junction bases: 9. This CDR3 has 15 amino acids. The CDR3: CASSLKGTNQYEQYF. CDR3 coding DNA: TGTGCCAGCAGTTTGAAGGGGACTAACCAATACGAGCAGTACTTC.

CDR3 sequence (DNA): TGTGCCAGCAGCCACGTTCGAGGGAGCGGGAGCATAAATGAGCAGTTCTTC. This encodes CASSHVRGSGSINEQFF. This sequence joins TRBV14 and TRBJ2-1, with TRBD2 matching over 8 bases. V was clipped by 3 bases and J by 7 bases; unmatched bases: 14. The CDR3 spans 17 residues. CDR1 SGHDN and CDR2 FVKESK come from the germline V gene.

The sample holds many counts of this clonotype. The V and J genes are TRBV20-1 and TRBJ1-6, with D unclear. Germline CDR1 DFQATT, CDR2 SNEGSKA (reference sequence). V gave up 6 bases and J gave up 10 bases, with 13 bases separating them. CDR3 length: 12 residues. The CDR3 DNA reads TGCAGTGCAATAAACACGGCCTCACCCCTCCACTTT. This encodes CSAINTASPLHF.

As regards this clonotype: A clone one base away is much larger, so this may be a read error. The chain couples TRBV9 to TRBJ2-3, with D perhaps TRBD1 (5 bases). CDR3 length: 18 amino acids. Germline values: CDR1 SGDLS, CDR2 YYNGEE. In nucleotides, the CDR3 is TGTGCCAGCAGCGTAAAGTACCTTGGGGCGGCCAGCACAGGTACGCAGTATTTT. This gives the protein CASSVKYLGAASTGTQYF.

This clonotype has a count of ten or more. The V and J genes are TRBV28 and TRBJ2-3; D remains unclear. With 5 bases removed from V and 2 bases from J, the gap between germline ends came to 11 bases. From germline, CDR1 is MDHEN and CDR2 SYDVKM. The CDR3 runs to 14 residues. The CDR3 region has the DNA TGTGCCAGCAGTACCTTAGACACCACAGATACGCAGTATTTT. This codes for CASSTLDTTDTQYF.

This clonotype was seen many times. J is TRBJ1-1 and V is TRBV18; D gene ambiguous. Germline assignment: CDR1 KGHSH and CDR2 LQKENI. Trimming removed 0 bases at V and 0 bases at J, with 11 bases between. The CDR3 spans 16 residues. The CDR3 DNA is TGTGCCAGCTCACCACCGAGCTGGCAGATGAACACTGAAGCTTTCTTT. This sequence encodes CASSPPSWQMNTEAFF.

V usage is TRBV5-6 and J usage is TRBJ2-1, with D unclear. The CDR3 consists of 15 residues. V was trimmed by 2 bases and J by 0 bases, leaving 9 bases between them. CDR1 and CDR2 from the germline V gene are SGHDT and YYEEEE. This CDR3 is CASSFERLSYNEQFF. Written as DNA, the CDR3 is TGTGCCAGCAGCTTCGAGCGACTCTCCTACAATGAGCAGTTCTTC.

This clonotype was seen a few times. The chain uses TRBV11-2 and TRBJ1-2; D remains ambiguous. V lost 4 bases, J lost 2 bases, and 20 bases lay in between. The CDR3 totals 17 residues. Germline V gene data show CDR1 as SGHAT and CDR2 as FQNNGV. The CDR3 reads CASSSPRKWEGNYGYTF. In DNA, the CDR3 is TGTGCCAGCAGCTCCCCCCGGAAATGGGAAGGGAACTATGGCTACACCTTC. The complete variable domain, with remaining parts taken from reference TRBV11-2 and TRBJ1-2, reads EAGVAQSPRYKIIEKRQSVAFWCNPISGHATLYWYQQILGQGPKLLIQFQNNGVVDDSQLPKDRFSAERLKGVDSTLKIQPAKLEDSAVYLCASSSPRKWEGNYGYTFGSGTRLTVV.

The table lists this clonotype with many counts. V and J are TRBV2 and TRBJ1-1; 7 bases fit TRBD1. Germline CDR1 is SNHLY and CDR2 is FYNNEI. This CDR3 is built from 14 residues. V was clipped by 6 bases and J by 6 bases; unmatched bases: 10. The CDR3 protein is CASSQQGMDPEAFF. CDR3 nucleotide sequence: TGTGCCAGCAGCCAACAGGGGATGGACCCTGAAGCTTTCTTT.

This clonotype was seen repeatedly, ten times or more. The chain employs TRBV28 and TRBJ2-2, with D unclear. Looked up from germline, CDR1 is MDHEN and CDR2 is SYDVKM. This CDR3 is 14 amino acids long. V was shortened by 3 bases and J by 2 bases, with 7 bases between the two germline ends. CDR3 residues: CASSFGDNTGELFF. The CDR3 region has the DNA TGTGCCAGCAGTTTTGGAGATAACACCGGGGAGCTGTTTTTT.

In its sample, this clonotype was seen a few times. The chain carries TRBV2 and TRBJ2-7; D may be TRBD2 (6 bases). Looked up from germline, CDR1 is SNHLY and CDR2 is FYNNEI. The CDR3 is 12 residues long. With 11 bases removed from V and 1 base from J, the gap between germline ends came to 12 bases. This chain's CDR3 is CAGREESYEQYF. DNA for the CDR3: TGTGCCGGAAGGGAGGAGTCCTACGAGCAGTACTTC. Complete variable domain (other parts from reference TRBV2 and TRBJ2-7): EPEVTQTPSHQVTQMGQEVILRCVPISNHLYFYWYRQILGQKVEFLVSFYNNEISEKSEIFDDQFSVERPDGSNFTLKIRSTKLEDSAMYFCAGREESYEQYFGPGTRLTVT.

This clonotype was detected many times. The V and J genes are TRBV12-3 or TRBV12-4 and TRBJ1-1; 7 nucleotides agree with TRBD1. This CDR3 comprises 15 residues. Losses at the gene ends were 6 bases for V and 4 bases for J; bases not matched to a gene: 11. The CDR3 region has the DNA TGTGCCAGCAGCTCCCTTCCAGGGGGTGGCACTGAAGCTTTCTTT. Encoded protein: CASSSLPGGGTEAFF.

This clonotype was counted ten times or more. This chain joins TRBV20-1 and TRBJ2-7; 7 bases match TRBD2. V lost 1 base, J lost 0 bases, and 6 bases stayed unmatched. Per the germline V gene, CDR1 is DFQATT and CDR2 is SNEGSKA (reference sequence). This CDR3 region has 15 residues. The CDR3, as DNA: TGCAGTGCTAGAGTCCCTAGCGGCCGCTCCTACGAGCAGTACTTC. It translates to CSARVPSGRSYEQYF.

This clonotype has a handful of counts. A much bigger clone sits one base away, suggesting this may be a read error. This chain connects TRBV5-1 to TRBJ1-2, with D maybe TRBD1 (5 bases). CDR3 length equals 16 residues. Trimming left V 2 bases short and J 8 bases short, with 22 bases between. Germline V CDR1 and CDR2: SGHRS, YFSETQ. The CDR3 reads CASSFPAGTAPRGYTF. CDR3 nucleotides: TGCGCCAGCAGCTTTCCCGCCGGGACCGCCCCGCGGGGCTACACCTTC.

This clonotype has a count of ten or more. The J gene is TRBJ1-2, the V gene TRBV2; D might be TRBD1 (5 bases). The CDR3 spans 15 residues. The V gene lost 4 bases and the J gene lost 5 bases, with 17 bases spanning the gap. Germline values: CDR1 SNHLY, CDR2 FYNNEI. The CDR3 DNA sequence: TGTGCCAGCAGTGGGCAGGAGCTTGGGGGGTATGGCTACACCTTC. It translates to CASSGQELGGYGYTF.

The chain combines TRBV4-2 with TRBJ2-2; D gene unclear. This CDR3 comprises 16 residues. V lost 0 bases and J lost 1, with 9 bases in between. The germline CDR1 and CDR2 sequences are LGHNA and YNFKEQ. CDR3 residues: CASSQEPGKNTGELFF. The CDR3 DNA sequence: TGTGCCAGCAGCCAAGAACCCGGAAAGAACACCGGGGAGCTGTTTTTT.

This clonotype was picked up many times. The chain has TRBV7-2 and TRBJ2-3; D tentatively fits TRBD1 or TRBD2 (5 bases each). Trimming cost V 1 base and J 5 bases, with 10 bases left between them. CDR3 length: 14 residues. From germline, CDR1 is SGHTA and CDR2 FQGNSA. The CDR3 protein is CASSLGGDVDTQYF. Here the CDR3 DNA reads TGTGCCAGCAGCTTAGGAGGGGACGTAGATACGCAGTATTTT.

This clonotype showed up many times. V and J are TRBV20-1 and TRBJ2-1; 10 bases are a match to TRBD2. The CDR3 length is 17 residues. Germline CDR1 DFQATT, CDR2 SNEGSKA (reference sequence). V was clipped by 2 bases and J by 7 bases; unmatched bases: 14. CDR3 DNA sequence: TGCAGTGCTAGAACGCGTGGGATGGGTAGCGGGAGGAATGAGCAGTTCTTC. It yields the protein CSARTRGMGSGRNEQFF.

This clonotype has ten or more counts. The genes are TRBV5-6 and TRBJ1-5; D uncertain. V lost 4 bases, J lost 2 bases, and 10 bases lay in between. The CDR3 spans 14 residues. Looked up from germline, CDR1 is SGHDT and CDR2 is YYEEEE. Here the CDR3 reads CASSLIRGNQPQHF. As DNA, the CDR3 is TGTGCCAGCAGCCTCATTAGGGGCAATCAGCCCCAGCATTTT. Looking up the rest from reference TRBV5-6 and TRBJ1-5 gives the full variable domain: DAGVTQSPTHLIKTRGQQVTLRCSPKSGHDTVSWYQQALGQGPQFIFQYYEEEERQRGNFPDRFSGHQFPNYSSELNVNALLLGDSALYLCASSLIRGNQPQHFGDGTRLSIL.

This clonotype was counted many times. The chain is built from TRBV7-2 and TRBJ2-5; 9 nucleotides agree with TRBD2. Germline-derived CDR1 and CDR2 are SGHTA and FQGNSA. J was trimmed by 4 bases and V by 3 bases; bases with no gene match: 12. This CDR3 region has 17 residues. CDR3 residues: CASSFGLASGIVETQYF. The CDR3 bases are TGTGCCAGCAGCTTCGGTTTGGCTAGCGGGATCGTAGAGACCCAGTACTTC. Combining the CDR3 with reference TRBV7-2 and TRBJ2-5 gives the whole variable domain GAGVSQSPSNKVTEKGKDVELRCDPISGHTALYWYRQSLGQGLEFLIYFQGNSAPDKSGLPSDRFSAERTGGSVSTLTIQRTQQEDSAVYLCASSFGLASGIVETQYFGPGTRLLVL.

Of note for this clonotype: Compared with germline, one end of the junction differs, possibly owing to a read error. J is TRBJ2-7 and V is TRBV7-7, with D possibly being TRBD2 (5 bases). The germline gives CDR1 SSHAT, CDR2 FNYEAQ (reference sequence). The CDR3 is made up of 13 amino acids. The CDR3 reads CASSLDGEGEQYF. The DNA for the CDR3 is TGTGCTAGCAGCTTAGACGGGGAAGGCGAGCAGTACTTC.

The V and J genes are TRBV7-2 and TRBJ1-1; D is undetermined. Germline V gene lookup returns CDR1 SGHTA and CDR2 FQGNSA. V lost 5 bases to trimming and J lost 1 base, with 11 bases between them. This CDR3 spans 14 amino acids. CDR3 coding DNA: TGTGCCAGCAGCCCACAGAGGTGGAACACTGAAGCTTTCTTT. It yields the protein CASSPQRWNTEAFF.

The gene calls are TRBV19 and TRBJ1-3; D remains ambiguous. Germline-derived CDR1 and CDR2 are LNHDA and SQIVND (reference sequence). V was cut by 2 bases and J by 4 bases, with 15 bases left in between. The CDR3 covers 16 residues. CDR3 coding DNA: TGTGCCAGTAGTATATCCCGGCCAGGACTCGGAAACACCATATATTTT. It is translated as CASSISRPGLGNTIYF.

Ten or more counts support this clonotype. The rearrangement joins TRBV28 to TRBJ1-1, with D possibly being TRBD1 (6 bases). The CDR3 totals 13 residues. The V gene's germline CDR1 is MDHEN and CDR2 SYDVKM. Trimming shortened V by 6 bases and J by 6 bases, and 14 bases separated the two germline ends. Here the CDR3 DNA reads TGTGCCAGCAGGGCTACAGGGTATTCTGAAGCTTTCTTT. This translates into CASRATGYSEAFF.

This clonotype is a singleton in its sample. The chain has TRBV6-2 or TRBV6-3 and TRBJ2-5; D may correspond to TRBD1 or TRBD2 (5 bases each). Trimming left V 5 bases short and J 3 bases short, with 13 bases between. This CDR3 region has 14 residues. Germline lookup yields CDR1 MNHEY and CDR2 SVGEGT. CDR3 amino acids: CASSAGAGEETQYF. In nucleotides, the CDR3 is TGTGCCAGCAGTGCCGGGGCCGGGGAAGAGACCCAGTACTTC.

This clonotype has ten or more counts. The chain joins TRBV20-1 to TRBJ2-7; possibly TRBD2 for D (5 bases). Germline CDR1 DFQATT, CDR2 SNEGSKA (reference sequence). CDR3 size: 13 residues. The V and J ends lost 5 bases and 0 bases respectively, with 11 bases between them. The CDR3 spells CSAPGLASYEQYF. The CDR3, as DNA: TGCAGTGCTCCTGGACTGGCCTCCTACGAGCAGTACTTC.

This clonotype was picked up many times. The chain carries TRBV4-1 and TRBJ1-1; D gene ambiguous. Per germline, CDR1 MGHRA and CDR2 YSYEKL. The V and J ends lost 1 base and 9 bases respectively, with 12 bases between them. The CDR3 totals 13 residues. CDR3 region: CASSQVGNSQAFF. In nucleotides, the CDR3 is TGCGCCAGCAGCCAAGTCGGGAACAGTCAAGCTTTCTTT.